A single sample is the source of the 27 T cell receptor beta chains below, sequenced in a study of neurological immune-mediated disorders. TCRdb independently ran MiXCR on the 5' RACE reads; one entry per CDR3 protein. The profile covers 80,000 to 95,000 distinct CDR3 sequences, with roughly 3.5% appearing a single time and 2.9% taken by the ten largest. The sequenced material came from PBMCs. These receptors were collected from a woman between 45 and 65 years old with multiple sclerosis.

This clonotype was recorded at least ten times. The chain couples TRBV20-1 to TRBJ1-1; D gene uncertain. Germline V gives CDR1 DFQATT, CDR2 SNEGSKA (reference sequence). This CDR3 contains 15 residues. With 4 bases removed from V and 1 base from J, the gap between germline ends came to 16 bases. As DNA, the CDR3 is TGCAGTGCTAAGGAGGAACTACACCGGAACACTGAAGCTTTCTTT. Protein: CSAKEELHRNTEAFF.

This clonotype was picked up many times. The CDR3 region has the DNA TGTGCCAGTAGCCCCCACCGCACAGATACGCAGTATTTT. Translated: CASSPHRTDTQYF. V is TRBV19 and J is TRBJ2-3; D uncertain. The CDR3 has 13 amino acids. Germline CDR1 is LNHDA and CDR2 is SQIVND (reference sequence). V was trimmed by 6 bases and J by 1 base, leaving 8 bases between them.

This clonotype came up many times. The gene calls are TRBV20-1 and TRBJ1-1, with 7 bases identical to TRBD1. V gave up 3 bases and J gave up 5 bases; unmatched junction bases: 6. The length of the CDR3 is 13 residues. The V gene's germline CDR1 is DFQATT and CDR2 SNEGSKA (reference sequence). The CDR3 nucleotides are TGCAGTGCTAGGGCAGGGGGAAGGACTGAAGCTTTCTTT. Protein: CSARAGGRTEAFF.

This clonotype was detected ten times or more. The chain employs TRBV29-1 and TRBJ2-3, with TRBD1 matching 9 bases. The V gene's germline CDR1 is SQVTM and CDR2 ANQGSEA. After removal of 3 bases from V and 3 bases from J, the junction contained 10 bases not matched to a gene. The CDR3 totals 16 residues. The CDR3 is CSVEDRGRTVTDTQYF. The CDR3 bases are TGCAGCGTTGAGGACAGGGGACGTACGGTGACAGATACGCAGTATTTT.

This clonotype was picked up many times. V is TRBV5-5 and J is TRBJ1-2, with D maybe TRBD1 (5 bases). CDR3 length equals 17 residues. Between the trimmed V and J ends, which lost 2 bases and 0 bases, there was a span of 17 bases. Germline CDR1 and CDR2: SGHKS and YYEKEE (reference sequence). CDR3 DNA sequence: TGTGCCAGCAGCTTCCGGGACGTCATCTCACCTAACTATGGCTACACCTTC. Protein sequence: CASSFRDVISPNYGYTF.

This clonotype has at least ten counts. The chain combines TRBV29-1 with TRBJ2-3, with 8 bases lining up with TRBD2. Trimming at V came to 1 base and at J to 2 bases, leaving 5 bases not matched to a gene. CDR3 length: 15 residues. Germline assignment: CDR1 SQVTM and CDR2 ANQGSEA. The chain's CDR3 is CSVEAGGEFTDTQYF. In DNA, the CDR3 is TGCAGCGTTGAAGCGGGGGGGGAATTCACAGATACGCAGTATTTT.

This clonotype was observed at least ten times. The J gene is TRBJ2-4, the V gene TRBV7-9; possible D gene TRBD2, 5 bases. The V gene lost 4 bases and the J gene lost 3 bases, with 13 bases spanning the gap. CDR3 length: 15 amino acids. Looked up from germline, CDR1 is SEHNR and CDR2 is FQNEAQ (reference sequence). CDR3 sequence (DNA): TGTGCCAGCAGCTCCTGGTCGGGGAGCAAAAACATTCAGTACTTC. Protein: CASSSWSGSKNIQYF.

This clonotype was seen many times. This chain uses TRBV6-2 or TRBV6-3 with TRBJ2-7, with D perhaps assigned TRBD1 or TRBD2 (6 bases each). The V end lost 4 bases, the J end lost 6 bases, and 16 bases lay between the germline ends. The CDR3 has 14 amino acids. Germline assignment: CDR1 MNHEY and CDR2 SVGEGT. The CDR3 spells CASSSWGAPFEQYF. CDR3 bases: TGTGCCAGCAGTTCGTGGGGGGCCCCTTTCGAGCAGTACTTC.

This clonotype was detected many times. The V gene is TRBV20-1, the J gene TRBJ1-2; TRBD1 matches 8 bases. V shed 5 bases and J 4 bases; nucleotides not matched to a gene: 9. Germline V gene lookup returns CDR1 DFQATT and CDR2 SNEGSKA (reference sequence). The CDR3 is 14 amino acids. The CDR3 reads CSAFPGRGPYGYTF. CDR3 in DNA: TGCAGTGCTTTCCCCGGCAGGGGGCCCTATGGCTACACCTTC.

This clonotype came up many times. The V call is TRBV9, the J call TRBJ2-1, with a tentative D call TRBD1 (6 bases). V was pared by 3 bases and J by 7 bases, with 23 bases between. Germline V CDR1 and CDR2: SGDLS, YYNGEE. This CDR3 has 17 amino acids. CDR3: CASSGGRDLQGKNEQFF. The CDR3 DNA is TGTGCCAGCAGCGGAGGCCGGGACCTTCAGGGGAAGAATGAGCAGTTCTTC.

Comment on this clonotype: The junction differs from germline at one of its ends, possibly a read error. This rearrangement joins TRBV4-2 to TRBJ1-1; unclear D gene. Germline V gene data show CDR1 as LGHNA and CDR2 as YNFKEQ. This CDR3 is built from 12 residues. For the CDR3, the DNA is TGTGACAGCAGCAAAGGGTCAGTTGAAGCTTTCTTT. Protein product: CDSSKGSVEAFF.

This clonotype was detected ten times or more. The V call is TRBV29-1, the J call TRBJ2-5; perhaps TRBD2 as D (5 bases). The CDR3 is 13 residues long. V was cut by 6 bases and J by 1 base, with 12 bases left in between. Per the germline V gene, CDR1 is SQVTM and CDR2 is ANQGSEA. CDR3 amino acids: CSVVLGAQETQYF. CDR3 in DNA: TGCAGCGTAGTGTTGGGAGCCCAAGAGACCCAGTACTTC.

This clonotype appeared many times. This chain connects TRBV20-1 to TRBJ2-7; unclear D gene. The CDR3 contains 14 residues. V was pared by 3 bases and J by 2 bases, with 14 bases between. Germline V gene lookup returns CDR1 DFQATT and CDR2 SNEGSKA (reference sequence). The CDR3 bases are TGCAGTGCTAGGGCGGCATACCGGCCCTACGAGCAGTACTTC. Amino acids: CSARAAYRPYEQYF.

This clonotype was counted a few times. V usage is TRBV9 and J usage is TRBJ2-7; D remains unclear. The CDR3 runs to 14 residues. The V end lost 3 bases, the J end lost 2 bases, and 12 bases lay between the germline ends. Germline-derived CDR1 and CDR2 are SGDLS and YYNGEE. CDR3 DNA: TGTGCCAGCAGCGGTGGACCGGAGCCCTACGAGCAGTACTTC. It encodes CASSGGPEPYEQYF.

This clonotype was seen ten or more times. This chain links TRBV6-5 with TRBJ1-1, with D possibly being TRBD1 (6 bases). The CDR3 extends over 13 amino acids. Trimming took off 8 bases at V and 2 bases at J, with 12 bases between the two ends. Germline V gives CDR1 MNHEY, CDR2 SVGAGI. The CDR3 DNA reads as TGTGCCAGCGCGATGGACAGTAACACTGAAGCTTTCTTT. It specifies CASAMDSNTEAFF.

This clonotype was seen many times. V is TRBV7-2 and J is TRBJ1-6; perhaps TRBD1 as D (5 bases). The V gene lost 5 bases and the J gene lost 5 bases, with 13 bases spanning the gap. Germline CDR1 SGHTA, CDR2 FQGNSA. There are 15 residues in the CDR3. CDR3 amino acids: CASSQGAGHNSPLHF. The CDR3 nucleotides are TGTGCCAGCAGCCAAGGGGCAGGGCATAATTCACCCCTCCACTTT. The variable domain in full, completed from reference TRBV7-2 and TRBJ1-6, reads GAGVSQSPSNKVTEKGKDVELRCDPISGHTALYWYRQSLGQGLEFLIYFQGNSAPDKSGLPSDRFSAERTGGSVSTLTIQRTQQEDSAVYLCASSQGAGHNSPLHFGNGTRLTVT.

The chain couples TRBV6-2 or TRBV6-3 to TRBJ2-5, with 8 bases matching TRBD1. In germline, CDR1 is MNHEY, CDR2 SVGEGT. This CDR3 is built from 16 residues. V lost 4 bases to trimming and J lost 2 bases; unmatched junction nucleotides: 9. The CDR3 loop reads CASSFGQGGQQETQYF. The CDR3 coding sequence is TGTGCCAGCAGTTTCGGACAGGGCGGCCAACAAGAGACCCAGTACTTC.

This clonotype was counted at least ten times. The chain joins TRBV5-1 to TRBJ2-1; TRBD2 aligns across 9 bases. The CDR3 extends over 14 amino acids. Germline lookup yields CDR1 SGHRS and CDR2 YFSETQ. The J segment lost 8 bases and the V segment lost 6 bases, leaving 9 bases of the junction unmatched. This chain's CDR3 is CASTGTSRIDEQFF. The CDR3 DNA follows: TGCGCCAGCACTGGGACTAGCAGGATCGATGAGCAGTTCTTC.

This clonotype was found many times. This sequence joins TRBV5-4 and TRBJ2-1, with D perhaps matching TRBD2 (6 bases). V lost 3 bases and J lost 8, with 21 bases in between. The CDR3 loop spans 16 amino acids. Looked up from germline, CDR1 is SGHNT and CDR2 is YYREEE (reference sequence). The CDR3 bases are TGTGCCAGCAGCTCAAAAATTGGGCTAGCGAAGGATGAGCAGTTCTTC. This translates into CASSSKIGLAKDEQFF.

At least ten counts were recorded for this clonotype. The rearrangement uses TRBV3-1 and TRBJ1-1, with D hard to call. Per germline, CDR1 LGHDT and CDR2 YNNKEL (reference sequence). The CDR3 is 12 amino acids. With 3 bases removed from V and 4 bases from J, the gap between germline ends came to 6 bases. The CDR3 DNA follows: TGTGCCAGCAGCCAGAGGGCCACTGAAGCTTTCTTT. It yields the protein CASSQRATEAFF.

This clonotype was counted at least ten times. J is TRBJ2-7 and V is TRBV20-1, with 8 bases identical to TRBD2. Germline-derived CDR1 and CDR2 are DFQATT and SNEGSKA (reference sequence). This CDR3 spans 14 amino acids. Unmatched junction bases numbered 1, after V lost 0 bases and J lost 0 bases. The CDR3 DNA is TGCAGTGCTAGAGATAGCGGGGCCTCCTACGAGCAGTACTTC. Translation gives CSARDSGASYEQYF.

This clonotype has just one count. This may arise from a read error, as a much more abundant clone is one base away. The rearrangement uses TRBV18 and TRBJ1-4; 9 bases are shared with TRBD1. The CDR3 is 18 amino acids. Germline CDR1 and CDR2: KGHSH and LQKENI. The CDR3, as DNA: TGTGACAGCTCACCACCGGGACAGGGAGCCCCTGATAATGAAAAACTGTTTTTT. As protein: CDSSPPGQGAPDNEKLFF.

At least ten counts were recorded for this clonotype. The chain carries TRBV20-1 and TRBJ2-1, with D perhaps matching TRBD1 (5 bases). Germline V gene data show CDR1 as DFQATT and CDR2 as SNEGSKA (reference sequence). The ends were cut back, 3 bases at V and 5 bases at J, with 8 bases in the middle. CDR3 size: 12 residues. The CDR3 loop reads CSASQGNNEQFF. The CDR3 coding sequence is TGCAGTGCTAGTCAGGGTAACAATGAGCAGTTCTTC.

This clonotype has a count of ten or more. The rearrangement links TRBV20-1 to TRBJ1-5; 7 bases align to TRBD1. The germline V gene encodes CDR1 DFQATT and CDR2 SNEGSKA (reference sequence). The CDR3 length is 14 residues. Unmatched junction bases numbered 5, after V lost 3 bases and J lost 3 bases. CDR3 residues: CSARGDRDNQPQHF. The DNA for the CDR3 is TGCAGTGCTAGGGGCGACAGGGACAATCAGCCCCAGCATTTT.

Many counts were recorded for this clonotype. The V and J genes are TRBV6-5 and TRBJ1-1; no definite D call. CDR1 MNHEY and CDR2 SVGAGI come from the germline V gene. V gave up 7 bases and J gave up 2 bases, with 23 bases separating them. The CDR3 consists of 17 residues. CDR3 DNA: TGTGCCAGCATATCCTTCACCCGGGGAGGAGATAACACTGAAGCTTTCTTT. It codes for CASISFTRGGDNTEAFF.

This clonotype was detected many times. This sequence joins TRBV27 and TRBJ1-2, with 9 bases identical to TRBD1. The junction had 4 bases not matched to a gene; V was cut back by 0 bases and J by 5 bases. The CDR3 runs to 15 residues. Germline CDR1 reads MNHEY; CDR2 reads SMNVEV (reference sequence). CDR3 loop: CASSLSTGGGYGYTF. The DNA of the CDR3 is TGTGCCAGCAGTTTATCGACAGGGGGTGGGTATGGCTACACCTTC.

There are many counts of this clonotype. The chain combines TRBV9 with TRBJ1-6; unclear D gene. CDR3 length equals 15 residues. Germline V gene sequence: CDR1 SGDLS, CDR2 YYNGEE. The V end lost 2 bases, the J end lost 7 bases, and 13 bases lay between the germline ends. The CDR3 protein is CASSVEAAENSPLHF. The DNA for the CDR3 is TGTGCCAGCAGCGTCGAGGCGGCTGAGAATTCACCCCTCCACTTT.